Listed here is a single T cell receptor (beta chain). Its antigen is still unknown. The ends were cut back, 5 bases at V and 4 bases at J, with 14 bases in the middle. From germline, CDR1 is MNHEY and CDR2 SMNVEV (reference sequence). This CDR3 contains 14 residues. The immunoSEQ assay amplified TCRB CDR3 from up to 2 ug DNA. The primer mix had 60 V beta and 13 J beta primers. Sequenced by immunoSEQ multiplex PCR; TCRdb stores in-frame clones only, minus some. The data hold over 90,000 clones, with more than 70% observed a single time. PBMC were collected before vaccination, two weeks after the third vaccination, and at progression. The data belong to a study of glioma-infiltrating T cells after dendritic cell vaccination. Regarding the study as a whole: The cohort had few patients with full blood and tumor sets.

This sequence originates from a human donor with glioblastoma. The chain is built from TRBV27 and TRBJ1-2, with a weak D call TRBD1 (5 bases). The sample consisted of blood, taken before dendritic cell vaccination. This chain's CDR3 is CASSASGLIYGYTF. The CDR3 DNA reads as TGTGCCAGCAGTGCGTCGGGACTCATCTATGGCTACACCTTC.